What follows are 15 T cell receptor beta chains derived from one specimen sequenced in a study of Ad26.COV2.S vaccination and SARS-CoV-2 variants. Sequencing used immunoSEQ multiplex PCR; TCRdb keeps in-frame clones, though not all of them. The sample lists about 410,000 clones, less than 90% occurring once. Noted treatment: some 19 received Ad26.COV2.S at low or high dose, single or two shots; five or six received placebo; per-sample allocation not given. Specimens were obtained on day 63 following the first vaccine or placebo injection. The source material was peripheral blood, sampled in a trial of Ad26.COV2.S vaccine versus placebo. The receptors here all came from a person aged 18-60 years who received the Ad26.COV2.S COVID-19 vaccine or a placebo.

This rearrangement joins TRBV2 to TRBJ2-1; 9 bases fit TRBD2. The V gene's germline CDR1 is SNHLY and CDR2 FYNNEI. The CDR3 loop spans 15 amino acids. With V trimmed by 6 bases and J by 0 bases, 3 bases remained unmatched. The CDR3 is CASRVTSGSYNEQFF. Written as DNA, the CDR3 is TGTGCCAGCAGAGTGACTAGCGGCTCCTACAATGAGCAGTTCTTC.

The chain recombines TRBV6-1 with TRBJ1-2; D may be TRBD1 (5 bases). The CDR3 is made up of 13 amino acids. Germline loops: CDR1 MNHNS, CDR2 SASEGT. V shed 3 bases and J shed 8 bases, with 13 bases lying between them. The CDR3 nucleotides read TGTGCCAGCAGTGATAGACAGTTACGGGGCTACACCTTC. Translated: CASSDRQLRGYTF.

The CDR3 is CASSLYNRGGETQYF. CDR3 coding DNA: TGTGCCAGCAGTTTATACAACAGGGGTGGAGAGACCCAGTACTTC. The chain combines TRBV27 with TRBJ2-5, with 7 bases that match TRBD1. The CDR3 totals 15 residues. The V segment lost 1 base and the J segment 4 bases; nucleotides outside the gene matches: 6. Germline loops: CDR1 MNHEY, CDR2 SMNVEV (reference sequence).

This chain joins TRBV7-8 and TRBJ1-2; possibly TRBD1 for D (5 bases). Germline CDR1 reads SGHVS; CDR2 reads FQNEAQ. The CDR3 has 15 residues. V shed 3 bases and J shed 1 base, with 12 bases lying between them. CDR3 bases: TGTGCCAGCAGCTTCACCAGAGACAGTAACTATGGCTACACCTTC. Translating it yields CASSFTRDSNYGYTF.

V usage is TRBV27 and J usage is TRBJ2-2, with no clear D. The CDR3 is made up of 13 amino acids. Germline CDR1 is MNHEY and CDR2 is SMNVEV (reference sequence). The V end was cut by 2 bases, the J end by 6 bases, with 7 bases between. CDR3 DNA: TGTGCCAGCAGTTTAAATTGGTCCGGGGAGCTGTTTTTT. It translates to CASSLNWSGELFF.

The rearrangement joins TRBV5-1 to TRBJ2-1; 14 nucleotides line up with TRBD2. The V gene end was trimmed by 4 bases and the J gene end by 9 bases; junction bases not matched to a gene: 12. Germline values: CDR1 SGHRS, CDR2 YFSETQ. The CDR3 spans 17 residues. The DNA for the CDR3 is TGCGCCAGCAGCCCCGGACTAGCGGGGGGCCTATGGAGTGAGCAGTTCTTC. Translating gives CASSPGLAGGLWSEQFF.

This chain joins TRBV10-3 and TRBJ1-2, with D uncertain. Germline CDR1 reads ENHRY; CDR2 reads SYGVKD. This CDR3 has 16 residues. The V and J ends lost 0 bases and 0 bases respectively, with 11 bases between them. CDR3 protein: CAISESPDGSNYGYTF. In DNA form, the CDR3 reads TGTGCCATCAGTGAGTCTCCAGACGGATCTAACTATGGCTACACCTTC.

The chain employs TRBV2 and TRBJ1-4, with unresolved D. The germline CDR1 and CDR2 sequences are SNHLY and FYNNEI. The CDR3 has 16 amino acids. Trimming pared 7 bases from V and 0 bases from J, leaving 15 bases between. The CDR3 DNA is TGTGCCAGCACGAACCCGCACAGCTCAACTAATGAAAAACTGTTTTTT. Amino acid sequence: CASTNPHSSTNEKLFF. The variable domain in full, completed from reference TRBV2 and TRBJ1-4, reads EPEVTQTPSHQVTQMGQEVILRCVPISNHLYFYWYRQILGQKVEFLVSFYNNEISEKSEIFDDQFSVERPDGSNFTLKIRSTKLEDSAMYFCASTNPHSSTNEKLFFGSGTQLSVL.

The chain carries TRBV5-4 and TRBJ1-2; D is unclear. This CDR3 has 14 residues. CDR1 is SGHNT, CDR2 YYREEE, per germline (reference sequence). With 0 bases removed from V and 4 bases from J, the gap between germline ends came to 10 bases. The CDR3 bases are TGTGCCAGCAGCTTGGCCGGCAGCATCTATGGCTACACCTTC. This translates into CASSLAGSIYGYTF.

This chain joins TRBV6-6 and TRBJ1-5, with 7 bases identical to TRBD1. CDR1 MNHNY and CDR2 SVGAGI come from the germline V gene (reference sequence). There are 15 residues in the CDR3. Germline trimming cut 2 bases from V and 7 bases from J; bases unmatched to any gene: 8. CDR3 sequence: CASSYTDRDRQPQHF. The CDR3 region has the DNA TGTGCCAGCAGTTACACAGACAGGGACAGACAGCCCCAGCATTTT.

The CDR3 DNA reads TGTGCCAGCAGCTTAGTTCGGGGGCCTCATCCCTACGAGCAGTACTTC. Translated: CASSLVRGPHPYEQYF. The V call is TRBV7-8, the J call TRBJ2-7; D possibly matches TRBD1 or TRBD2 (6 bases each). The length of the CDR3 is 16 residues. V was pared by 1 base and J by 2 bases, with 15 bases between. Germline V lookup: CDR1 SGHVS, CDR2 FQNEAQ.

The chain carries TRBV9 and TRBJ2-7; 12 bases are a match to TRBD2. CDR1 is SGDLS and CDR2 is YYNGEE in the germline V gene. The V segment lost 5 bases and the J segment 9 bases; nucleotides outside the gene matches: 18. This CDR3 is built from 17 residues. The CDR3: CASSDNPTSGGLGGQYF. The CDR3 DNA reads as TGTGCCAGCAGTGATAACCCGACTAGCGGGGGTCTAGGCGGGCAGTACTTC.

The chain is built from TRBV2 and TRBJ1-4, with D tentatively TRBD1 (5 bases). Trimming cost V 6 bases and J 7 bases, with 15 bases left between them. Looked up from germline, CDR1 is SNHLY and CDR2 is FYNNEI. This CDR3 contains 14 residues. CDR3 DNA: TGTGCCAGCAGAATCGGGGGGGTTACTGAAAAACTGTTTTTT. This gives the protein CASRIGGVTEKLFF.

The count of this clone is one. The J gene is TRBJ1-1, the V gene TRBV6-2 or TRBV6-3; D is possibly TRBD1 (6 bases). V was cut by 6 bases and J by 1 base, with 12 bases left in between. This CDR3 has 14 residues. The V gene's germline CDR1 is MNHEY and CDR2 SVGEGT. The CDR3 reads CASSPGVWNTEAFF. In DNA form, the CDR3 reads TGTGCCAGCAGCCCAGGGGTATGGAACACTGAAGCTTTCTTT.

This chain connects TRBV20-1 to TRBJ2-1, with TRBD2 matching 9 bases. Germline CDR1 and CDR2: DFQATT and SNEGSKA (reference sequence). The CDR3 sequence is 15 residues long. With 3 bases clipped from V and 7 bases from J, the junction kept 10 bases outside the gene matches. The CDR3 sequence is CSASWRGGPGNEQFF. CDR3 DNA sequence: TGCAGTGCTAGTTGGCGGGGGGGTCCGGGTAATGAGCAGTTCTTC.